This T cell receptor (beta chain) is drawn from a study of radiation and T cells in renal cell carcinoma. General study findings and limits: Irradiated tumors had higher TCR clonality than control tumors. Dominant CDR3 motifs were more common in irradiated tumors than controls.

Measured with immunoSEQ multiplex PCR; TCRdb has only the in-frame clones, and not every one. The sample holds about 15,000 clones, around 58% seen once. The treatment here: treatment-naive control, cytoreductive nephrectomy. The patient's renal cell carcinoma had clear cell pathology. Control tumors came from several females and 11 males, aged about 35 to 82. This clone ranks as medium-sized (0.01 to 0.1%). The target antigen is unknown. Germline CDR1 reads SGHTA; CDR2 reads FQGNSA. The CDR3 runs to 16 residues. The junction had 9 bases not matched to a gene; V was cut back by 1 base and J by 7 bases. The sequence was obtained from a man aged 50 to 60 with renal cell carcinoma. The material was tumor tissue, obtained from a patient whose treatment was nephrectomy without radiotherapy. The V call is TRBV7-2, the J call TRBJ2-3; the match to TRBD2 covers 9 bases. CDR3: CASSLELASGVNTQYF. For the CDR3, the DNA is TGTGCCAGCAGCTTAGAATTGGCTAGCGGGGTGAATACGCAGTATTTT.